These 18 T cell receptor beta chains were all obtained from the same sample, sequenced in a study of cytomegalovirus exposure and HLA in healthy donors (dated 2017 in TCRdb). The method was the immunoSEQ multiplex PCR assay. The source is immuneACCESS, and TCRdb retained only in-frame sequences with V and J called. Part of the clones is not carried over; for the studies checked, unresolved V genes explain less than half of this, and the remainder is unexplained. This sample is represented by about 130,000 clones; over 80% of them were singletons. Together, the top ten hold roughly 6.7% of the sample. The sequenced sample consisted of PBMCs. These receptors were collected from a woman in her thirties in good health and CMV-seropositive.

This rearrangement joins TRBV7-6 to TRBJ2-3, with TRBD2 matching 7 bases. V shed 5 bases and J 2 bases; nucleotides not matched to a gene: 7. The CDR3 covers 15 residues. The germline CDR1 and CDR2 sequences are SGHVS and FNYEAQ. The CDR3 is CASSRPGLSTDTQYF. The CDR3 DNA follows: TGTGCCAGCAGCCGGCCGGGACTATCCACAGATACGCAGTATTTT.

V and J are TRBV11-2 and TRBJ1-1; no reliable D call. Per the germline V gene, CDR1 is SGHAT and CDR2 is FQNNGV. Trimming cost V 2 bases and J 1 base, with 2 bases left between them. The CDR3 has 12 residues. CDR3: CASSLQNTEAFF. CDR3 DNA sequence: TGTGCCAGCAGCTTACAGAACACTGAAGCTTTCTTT.

The chain has TRBV9 and TRBJ1-2, with D possibly TRBD1 on 6 matching bases. The ends were cut back, 3 bases at V and 6 bases at J, with 18 bases in the middle. CDR1 and CDR2 (germline): SGDLS, YYNGEE. CDR3 length equals 15 residues. The CDR3 DNA sequence: TGTGCCAGCAGCGGCTTACTTGACAGGCCGGATGGCTACACCTTC. It yields the protein CASSGLLDRPDGYTF.

This clone appeared many times. This chain links TRBV2 with TRBJ1-3; 7 nucleotides align to TRBD1. The trim removed 7 bases at V and 1 base at J, leaving 7 bases unmatched. Germline V gives CDR1 SNHLY, CDR2 FYNNEI. The CDR3 extends over 15 amino acids. Written as DNA, the CDR3 is TGTGCCAGCACTATGACAGGGAAGTCTGGAAACACCATATATTTT. Protein sequence: CASTMTGKSGNTIYF. The full variable domain, in which reference TRBV2 and TRBJ1-3 provide the parts outside the CDR3, is EPEVTQTPSHQVTQMGQEVILRCVPISNHLYFYWYRQILGQKVEFLVSFYNNEISEKSEIFDDQFSVERPDGSNFTLKIRSTKLEDSAMYFCASTMTGKSGNTIYFGEGSWLTVV.

The chain links TRBV4-1 to TRBJ2-7, with D maybe TRBD1 (5 bases). Germline V gene data show CDR1 as MGHRA and CDR2 as YSYEKL. V lost 5 bases and J 3 bases, leaving 17 bases between the germline ends. The CDR3 has 15 residues. CDR3 in amino acids: CASSTQVQALYEQYF. The CDR3 DNA reads as TGCGCCAGCAGCACACAGGTACAGGCTCTCTACGAGCAGTACTTC.

This chain connects TRBV2 to TRBJ2-7; D might be TRBD2 (6 bases). This CDR3 is 15 amino acids long. Germline-derived CDR1 and CDR2 are SNHLY and FYNNEI. The V gene lost 6 bases and the J gene lost 6 bases, with 21 bases spanning the gap. The CDR3 DNA is TGTGCCAGCAGGCTTCGTGCGGGGCTCGAAACCGAGCAGTACTTC. Amino acid sequence: CASRLRAGLETEQYF.

CDR3 in DNA: TGTGCCAGCAGTGAACCACCCACCGGGCAGCCCCAGCATTTT. Protein sequence: CASSEPPTGQPQHF. The chain joins TRBV2 to TRBJ1-5; D not certain. CDR1 SNHLY and CDR2 FYNNEI come from the germline V gene. The CDR3 spans 14 residues. V shed 2 bases and J shed 7 bases, with 12 bases lying between them.

The chain employs TRBV27 and TRBJ2-7, with 8 bases that match TRBD2. Germline CDR1 reads MNHEY; CDR2 reads SMNVEV (reference sequence). This CDR3 has 15 amino acids. After removal of 4 bases from V and 4 bases from J, the junction contained 9 bases not matched to a gene. The CDR3 bases are TGTGCCAGCAGTTCCGGGGTAGCGGGATTATACGAGCAGTACTTC. Translating it yields CASSSGVAGLYEQYF.

V and J are TRBV5-1 and TRBJ2-1, with TRBD2 identical over 10 bases. Germline V gene data show CDR1 as SGHRS and CDR2 as YFSETQ. The V segment lost 5 bases and the J segment 6 bases; nucleotides outside the gene matches: 5. The CDR3 length is 14 residues. This chain's CDR3 is CASRRAGGPNEQFF. CDR3 DNA sequence: TGCGCCAGCAGACGAGCGGGGGGGCCCAATGAGCAGTTCTTC.

This clone showed up just once. V usage is TRBV28 and J usage is TRBJ2-1; TRBD2 aligns across 10 bases. The CDR3 has 15 residues. CDR1 is MDHEN and CDR2 is SYDVKM in the germline V gene. The J segment lost 10 bases and the V segment lost 6 bases, leaving 12 bases of the junction unmatched. The CDR3 region is CASSDGSSGGREQFF. In nucleotides, the CDR3 is TGTGCCAGCAGCGATGGCTCTAGCGGGGGCCGGGAGCAGTTCTTC.

The chain uses TRBV2 and TRBJ1-6; the match to TRBD1 covers 7 bases. There are 14 residues in the CDR3. The V gene end was trimmed by 6 bases and the J gene end by 9 bases; junction bases not matched to a gene: 8. The germline V gene has CDR1 SNHLY and CDR2 FYNNEI. DNA for the CDR3: TGTGCCAGCAGCGGGGGACAGCCACGTTCACCCCTCCACTTT. It codes for CASSGGQPRSPLHF.

The V and J genes are TRBV28 and TRBJ1-2, with a weak D call TRBD1 (5 bases). The CDR3 extends over 14 amino acids. V was shortened by 6 bases and J by 5 bases, with 16 bases between the two germline ends. Germline lookup yields CDR1 MDHEN and CDR2 SYDVKM. CDR3 nucleotide sequence: TGTGCCAGCAGCTTCCGGGGGACGGTTTATGGCTACACCTTC. Translating gives CASSFRGTVYGYTF.

This sequence joins TRBV4-2 and TRBJ1-4, with D maybe TRBD1 (6 bases). The germline CDR1 and CDR2 sequences are LGHNA and YNFKEQ. The CDR3 covers 15 residues. Trimming cost V 4 bases and J 7 bases, with 16 bases left between them. CDR3 nucleotide sequence: TGTGCCAGCAGCCCTTTGGTACGGGGGGCTGAAAAACTGTTTTTT. As protein: CASSPLVRGAEKLFF.

This chain links TRBV4-1 with TRBJ2-7; TRBD1 matches 10 bases. Trimming removed 0 bases from V and 3 bases from J; junction bases left unmatched: 17. The CDR3 covers 20 residues. Per the germline V gene, CDR1 is MGHRA and CDR2 is YSYEKL. CDR3 sequence: CASSQDPGDRGGPQVYEQYF. In nucleotides, the CDR3 is TGCGCCAGCAGCCAAGATCCCGGGGACAGGGGAGGCCCTCAAGTCTACGAGCAGTACTTC.

The rearrangement joins TRBV7-2 to TRBJ2-5, with 9 bases matching TRBD2. J was trimmed by 0 bases and V by 1 base; bases with no gene match: 3. Germline assignment: CDR1 SGHTA and CDR2 FQGNSA. The CDR3 is made up of 16 amino acids. CDR3 DNA sequence: TGTGCCAGCAGCTTAGGGCTAGCGGGGTACCAAGAGACCCAGTACTTC. Translated: CASSLGLAGYQETQYF. Filled out from reference TRBV7-2 and TRBJ2-5, the complete variable domain reads GAGVSQSPSNKVTEKGKDVELRCDPISGHTALYWYRQSLGQGLEFLIYFQGNSAPDKSGLPSDRFSAERTGGSVSTLTIQRTQQEDSAVYLCASSLGLAGYQETQYFGPGTRLLVL.

The V call is TRBV5-6, the J call TRBJ2-1, with D unclear. CDR1 is SGHDT and CDR2 is YYEEEE in the germline V gene. This CDR3 has 13 amino acids. V dropped 0 bases and J dropped 4 bases, with 5 bases sitting between them. The CDR3 sequence is CASSLVAYNEQFF. The CDR3 region has the DNA TGTGCCAGCAGCTTGGTGGCTTACAATGAGCAGTTCTTC.

The V call is TRBV6-1, the J call TRBJ2-7; no clear D gene. V was trimmed by 3 bases and J by 6 bases, leaving 6 bases between them. The CDR3 runs 11 residues. Germline values: CDR1 MNHNS, CDR2 SASEGT. CDR3 sequence: CASSDFGEQYF. For the CDR3, the DNA is TGTGCCAGCAGTGATTTCGGCGAGCAGTACTTC.

The CDR3 region is CASSPGTNSHQPQHF. The CDR3, as DNA: TGTGCCAGTAGTCCTGGGACAAACTCCCATCAGCCCCAGCATTTT. The J gene is TRBJ1-5, the V gene TRBV19, with D possibly being TRBD1 (6 bases). CDR1 and CDR2 (germline): LNHDA, SQIVND (reference sequence). The CDR3 covers 15 residues. V dropped 5 bases and J dropped 5 bases, with 16 bases sitting between them.